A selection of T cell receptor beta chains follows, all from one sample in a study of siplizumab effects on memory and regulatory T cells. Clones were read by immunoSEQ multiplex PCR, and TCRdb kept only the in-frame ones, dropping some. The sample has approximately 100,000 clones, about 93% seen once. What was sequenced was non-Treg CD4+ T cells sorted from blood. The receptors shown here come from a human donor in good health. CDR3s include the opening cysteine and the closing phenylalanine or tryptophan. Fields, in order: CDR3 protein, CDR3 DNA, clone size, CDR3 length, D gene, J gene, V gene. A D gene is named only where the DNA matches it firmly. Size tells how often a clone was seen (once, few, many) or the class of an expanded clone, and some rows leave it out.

CASSQYRDYGYTF	TGTGCCAGCAGCCAATACAGGGACTATGGCTACACCTTC	.	13	.	TRBJ1-2	TRBV16
CASSVEVAFSTDTQYF	TGTGCCAGCAGCGTAGAGGTAGCATTCAGCACAGATACGCAGTATTTT	few	16	.	TRBJ2-3	TRBV9
CASSFVSGVQNTEAFF	TGTGCCAGCAGTTTTGTATCGGGGGTCCAAAACACTGAAGCTTTCTTT	.	16	.	TRBJ1-1	TRBV28
CASSKVWAGVPQKNQPQHF	TGTGCCAGCAGCAAAGTGTGGGCAGGGGTCCCACAAAAAAATCAGCCCCAGCATTTT	.	19	.	TRBJ1-5	TRBV21-1
CASSLRAGGGTEAFF	TGTGCCAGCAGCTTGCGGGCAGGGGGTGGCACTGAAGCTTTCTTT	.	15	TRBD1	TRBJ1-1	TRBV5-8
CASSRGTSGANVLTF	TGTGCCAGCTCACGGGGAACGTCTGGGGCCAACGTCCTGACTTTC	.	15	.	TRBJ2-6	TRBV18
CASIKWEGRSYGYTF	TGTGCCAGCATCAAGTGGGAGGGTCGGAGCTATGGCTACACCTTC	few	15	.	TRBJ1-2	TRBV7-9
CASSRTGTGFYEQYF	TGTGCCAGCAGCCGAACCGGGACAGGGTTCTACGAGCAGTACTTC	once	15	TRBD1	TRBJ2-7	TRBV5-8
CASSELSSAYNEQFF	TGTGCCAGCAGTGAACTAAGTAGTGCCTACAATGAGCAGTTCTTC	.	15	.	TRBJ2-1	TRBV6-1
CASRKQGTYGYTF	TGTGCCAGCAGGAAACAGGGAACATATGGCTACACCTTC	.	13	.	TRBJ1-2	TRBV27
CASSAWTGGGYEQYF	TGTGCCAGCAGTGCTTGGACAGGGGGCGGGTACGAGCAGTACTTC	.	15	TRBD1	TRBJ2-7	TRBV6-5
CASSSRPPSVEPAQYF	TGTGCCAGCAGCTCTCGACCCCCTAGCGTCGAGCCCGCGCAGTACTTC	.	16	.	TRBJ2-7	TRBV11-2
CASSRSGNTDTQYF	TGCGCCAGCAGTCGCAGCGGCAACACAGATACGCAGTATTTT	.	14	.	TRBJ2-3	TRBV10-1
CASSLAAGPQETQYF	TGCGCCAGCAGCTTGGCGGCGGGACCTCAAGAGACCCAGTACTTC	.	15	.	TRBJ2-5	TRBV5-1
CASSPIRRPSGANVLTF	TGTGCCAGCAGCCCCATTCGACGGCCCTCTGGGGCCAACGTCCTGACTTTC	.	17	.	TRBJ2-6	TRBV14
CASSQERSLYNEQFF	TGCGCCAGCAGCCAAGAGCGGAGCCTATACAATGAGCAGTTCTTC	.	15	.	TRBJ2-1	TRBV4-1
CASSLHISYEQYF	TGTGCCAGCAGTCTTCATATCTCCTACGAGCAGTACTTC	.	13	.	TRBJ2-7	TRBV28
CASSEAPGSTDTQYF	TGTGCCAGCAGTGAAGCTCCGGGTAGCACAGATACGCAGTATTTT	.	15	.	TRBJ2-3	TRBV6-1
CASSSPAGGVGNYGYTF	TGTGCCAGCAGTTCACCTGCAGGGGGCGTCGGAAACTATGGCTACACCTTC	.	17	TRBD1	TRBJ1-2	TRBV16
CASSGDREHQPQHF	TGTGCCAGTAGCGGCGACAGAGAGCATCAGCCCCAGCATTTT	few	14	.	TRBJ1-5	TRBV19
CATTITGELFF	TGTGCCACTACCATCACCGGGGAGCTGTTTTTT	.	11	.	TRBJ2-2	TRBV28
CASSQLLNEQFF	TGTGCCAGCAGCCAATTACTCAATGAGCAGTTCTTC	.	12	.	TRBJ2-1	TRBV14
CASSLGLGGYNEQFF	TGTGCCAGCAGTTTAGGGCTAGGGGGTTACAATGAGCAGTTCTTC	.	15	.	TRBJ2-1	TRBV28
CARSNDFANEQFF	TGTGCCAGGAGCAACGATTTTGCGAATGAGCAGTTCTTC	.	13	.	TRBJ2-1	TRBV7-2
CASSLDARTVGNTIYF	TGCGCCAGCAGCTTGGACGCCAGGACCGTAGGAAACACCATATATTTT	.	16	.	TRBJ1-3	TRBV5-1
CASSFGGQPQHF	TGTGCCAGCAGTTTCGGGGGTCAGCCCCAGCATTTT	.	12	.	TRBJ1-5	TRBV6-5
CASSLSAWVGELFF	TGTGCCAGCAGTTTATCAGCGTGGGTGGGGGAGCTGTTTTTT	.	14	.	TRBJ2-2	TRBV28
CASSQGQVTGELFF	TGCGCCAGCAGCCAAGGACAGGTCACCGGGGAGCTGTTTTTT	.	14	TRBD1	TRBJ2-2	TRBV5-1
CASSSQPQVGNQPQHF	TGTGCCAGCAGCTCCCAACCGCAAGTTGGGAATCAGCCCCAGCATTTT	.	16	.	TRBJ1-5	TRBV7-2
CASSLVPTTGGLGRNEQFF	TGCGCCAGCAGCTTGGTCCCCACCACAGGGGGCCTTGGGCGGAATGAGCAGTTCTTC	.	19	TRBD1	TRBJ2-1	TRBV5-1
CASRIEIGNTIYF	TGCGCCAGCAGGATTGAGATTGGAAACACCATATATTTT	once	13	.	TRBJ1-3	TRBV5-1
CSVARDRGSLAATYNEQFF	TGCAGCGTTGCCCGGGACAGGGGTTCTCTAGCGGCAACCTACAATGAGCAGTTCTTC	.	19	TRBD1	TRBJ2-1	TRBV29-1
CASSLVGGTSGLSEQFF	TGTGCCAGCAGCTTAGTCGGCGGGACTAGCGGTCTCTCGGAGCAGTTCTTC	.	17	TRBD2	TRBJ2-1	TRBV11-2
CASSLVTGTEAFF	TGCGCCAGCAGCTTGGTGACAGGCACTGAAGCTTTCTTT	.	13	.	TRBJ1-1	TRBV5-1
CASSYGAGDNEQFF	TGTGCCAGCAGTTACGGGGCAGGGGATAATGAGCAGTTCTTC	.	14	.	TRBJ2-1	TRBV6-5
CASSLGGGSSYNEQFF	TGTGCCAGCAGCTTGGGCGGCGGGAGCTCCTACAATGAGCAGTTCTTC	.	16	TRBD2	TRBJ2-1	TRBV5-4
CASSGRGGKGQYF	TGTGCCAGCAGCGGCCGAGGGGGGAAGGGGCAGTACTTC	.	13	.	TRBJ2-7	TRBV13
CASSPMGEGAEKLFF	TGCGCCAGCAGCCCGATGGGGGAGGGGGCTGAAAAACTGTTTTTT	.	15	TRBD1	TRBJ1-4	TRBV5-1
CASSQGLPGTQYF	TGTGCCAGCAGCCAGGGACTGCCTGGAACGCAGTATTTT	.	13	.	TRBJ2-3	TRBV5-4
CASSVAAGPYEQYF	TGTGCCAGCAGCGTAGCGGCAGGGCCCTACGAGCAGTACTTC	.	14	.	TRBJ2-7	TRBV9
CASSVEMAGPKRPDEQFF	TGTGCCAGCAGCGTAGAGATGGCGGGGCCGAAGCGGCCCGATGAGCAGTTCTTC	.	18	.	TRBJ2-1	TRBV9
CASSIVRGGQPQHF	TGTGCCAGTAGTATAGTTCGGGGTGGCCAGCCCCAGCATTTT	.	14	.	TRBJ1-5	TRBV19
CASSTGDRLMNTEAFF	TGCGCCAGCAGCACGGGGGACCGCTTAATGAACACTGAAGCTTTCTTT	.	16	.	TRBJ1-1	TRBV5-1
CASSLARTGYEQYF	TGTGCCAGCAGCTTAGCCCGAACCGGGTACGAGCAGTACTTC	.	14	.	TRBJ2-7	TRBV7-9
CASSQRGLKGGSYEQYF	TGCGCCAGCAGCCAACGGGGGCTAAAGGGGGGCTCCTACGAGCAGTACTTC	.	17	.	TRBJ2-7	TRBV4-1
CASSSGTEGQPQHF	TGCGCCAGCAGCTCGGGAACGGAGGGGCAGCCCCAGCATTTT	.	14	.	TRBJ1-5	TRBV5-1
CASSTHPGDPYGYTF	TGTGCCAGCAGTACCCACCCGGGAGACCCCTATGGCTACACCTTC	.	15	.	TRBJ1-2	TRBV28
CSVPSAGVADTQYF	TGCAGCGTGCCTTCAGCGGGAGTAGCAGATACGCAGTATTTT	.	14	TRBD2	TRBJ2-3	TRBV29-1
CASSELAGGGNEQFF	TGCGCCAGCAGTGAATTAGCGGGAGGCGGCAATGAGCAGTTCTTC	few	15	TRBD2	TRBJ2-1	TRBV10-1
CASSRETGYNEQFF	TGCGCCAGCTCCCGGGAGACGGGCTACAATGAGCAGTTCTTC	.	14	.	TRBJ2-1	TRBV10-1
CASSAGTSRINEQFF	TGTGCCAGCAGCGCCGGGACTAGTCGTATAAATGAGCAGTTCTTC	.	15	TRBD2	TRBJ2-1	TRBV9
CASSWREGASNQPQHF	TGTGCCAGCAGCTGGAGGGAGGGGGCTAGCAATCAGCCCCAGCATTTT	.	16	.	TRBJ1-5	TRBV21-1
CASSLWHYSNQPQHF	TGTGCCAGCAGCTTGTGGCACTATAGCAATCAGCCCCAGCATTTT	.	15	.	TRBJ1-5	TRBV5-6